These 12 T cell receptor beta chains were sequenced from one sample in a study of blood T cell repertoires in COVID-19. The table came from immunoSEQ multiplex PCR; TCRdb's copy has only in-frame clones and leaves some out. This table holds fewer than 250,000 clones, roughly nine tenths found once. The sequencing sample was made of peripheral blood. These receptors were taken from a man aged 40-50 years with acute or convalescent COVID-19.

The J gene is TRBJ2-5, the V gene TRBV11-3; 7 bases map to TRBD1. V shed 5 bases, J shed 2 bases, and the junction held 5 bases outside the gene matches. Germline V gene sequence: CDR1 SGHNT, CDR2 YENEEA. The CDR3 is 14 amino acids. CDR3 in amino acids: CASSRGRGQETQYF. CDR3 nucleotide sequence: TGTGCCAGCAGCCGTGGCAGGGGGCAAGAGACCCAGTACTTC.

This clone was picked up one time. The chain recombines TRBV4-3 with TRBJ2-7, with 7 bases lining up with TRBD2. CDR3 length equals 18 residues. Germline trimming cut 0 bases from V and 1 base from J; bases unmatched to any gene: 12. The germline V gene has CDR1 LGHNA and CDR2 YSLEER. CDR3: CASSQDHGVASGSYEQYF. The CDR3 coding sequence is TGCGCCAGCAGCCAAGATCATGGTGTGGCTAGCGGATCCTACGAGCAGTACTTC.

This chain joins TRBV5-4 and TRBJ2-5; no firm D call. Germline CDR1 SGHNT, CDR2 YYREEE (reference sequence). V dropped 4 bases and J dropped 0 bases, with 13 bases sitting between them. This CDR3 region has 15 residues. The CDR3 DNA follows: TGTGCCAGCAGCGTCGGTATCGAGTACCAAGAGACCCAGTACTTC. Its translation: CASSVGIEYQETQYF. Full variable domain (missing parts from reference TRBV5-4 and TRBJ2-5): ETGVTQSPTHLIKTRGQQVTLRCSSQSGHNTVSWYQQALGQGPQFIFQYYREEENGRGNFPPRFSGLQFPNYSSELNVNALELDDSALYLCASSVGIEYQETQYFGPGTRLLVL.

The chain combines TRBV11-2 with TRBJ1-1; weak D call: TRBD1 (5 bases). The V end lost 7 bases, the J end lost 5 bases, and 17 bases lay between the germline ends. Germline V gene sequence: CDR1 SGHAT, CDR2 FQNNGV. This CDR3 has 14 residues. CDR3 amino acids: CASIWAGGGTEAFF. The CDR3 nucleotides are TGTGCCAGCATCTGGGCGGGGGGAGGAACTGAAGCTTTCTTT.

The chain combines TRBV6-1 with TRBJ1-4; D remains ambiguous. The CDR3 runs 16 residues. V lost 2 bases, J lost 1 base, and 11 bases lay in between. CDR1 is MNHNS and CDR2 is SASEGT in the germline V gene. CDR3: CASSERPPGTNEKLFF. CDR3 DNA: TGTGCCAGCAGTGAAAGACCTCCGGGAACTAATGAAAAACTGTTTTTT.

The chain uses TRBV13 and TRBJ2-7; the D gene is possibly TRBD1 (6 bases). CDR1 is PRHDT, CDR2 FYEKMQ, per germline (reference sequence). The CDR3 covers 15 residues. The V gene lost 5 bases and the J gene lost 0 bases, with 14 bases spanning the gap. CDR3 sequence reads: CASSPRTDSSYEQYF. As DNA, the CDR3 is TGTGCCAGCAGCCCCCGGACAGATTCCTCCTACGAGCAGTACTTC.

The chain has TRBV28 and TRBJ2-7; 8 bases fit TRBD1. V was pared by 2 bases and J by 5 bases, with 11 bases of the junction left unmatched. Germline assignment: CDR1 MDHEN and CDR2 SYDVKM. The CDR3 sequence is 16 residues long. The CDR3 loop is CASSLGQGRLADEQYF. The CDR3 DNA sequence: TGTGCCAGCAGTTTAGGACAGGGTAGGTTGGCGGACGAGCAGTACTTC.

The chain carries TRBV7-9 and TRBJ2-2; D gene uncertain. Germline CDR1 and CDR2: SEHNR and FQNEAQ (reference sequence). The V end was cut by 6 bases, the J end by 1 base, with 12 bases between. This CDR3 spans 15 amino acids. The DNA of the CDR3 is TGTGCCAGCAGTTATGCAGGTTGGAACACCGGGGAGCTGTTTTTT. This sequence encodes CASSYAGWNTGELFF.

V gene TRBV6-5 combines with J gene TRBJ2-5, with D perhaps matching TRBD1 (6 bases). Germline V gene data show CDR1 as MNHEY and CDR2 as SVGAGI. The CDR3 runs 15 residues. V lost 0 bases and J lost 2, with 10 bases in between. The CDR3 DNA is TGTGCCAGCAGTTACTCGGGCAGGGGTCAAGAGACCCAGTACTTC. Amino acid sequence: CASSYSGRGQETQYF.

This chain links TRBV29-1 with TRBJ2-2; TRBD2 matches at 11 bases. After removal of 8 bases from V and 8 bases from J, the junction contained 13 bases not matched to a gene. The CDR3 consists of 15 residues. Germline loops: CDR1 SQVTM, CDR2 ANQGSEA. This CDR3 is CSCSGRAGGKGELFF. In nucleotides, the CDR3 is TGCAGCTGTAGCGGGAGGGCCGGAGGAAAAGGGGAGCTGTTTTTT.

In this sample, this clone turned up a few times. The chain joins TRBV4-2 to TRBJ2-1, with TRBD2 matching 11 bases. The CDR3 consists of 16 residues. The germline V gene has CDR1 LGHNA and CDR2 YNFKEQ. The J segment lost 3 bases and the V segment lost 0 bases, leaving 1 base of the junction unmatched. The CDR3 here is CASSQDTSGSYNEQFF. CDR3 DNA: TGTGCCAGCAGCCAAGATACTAGCGGGAGCTACAATGAGCAGTTCTTC.

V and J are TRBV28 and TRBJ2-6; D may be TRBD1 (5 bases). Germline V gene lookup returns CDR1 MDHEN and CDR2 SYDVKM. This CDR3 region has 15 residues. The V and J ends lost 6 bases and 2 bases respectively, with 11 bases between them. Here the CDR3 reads CASRFRTPGANVLTF. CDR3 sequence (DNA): TGTGCCAGCAGGTTCCGGACACCTGGGGCCAACGTCCTGACTTTC.